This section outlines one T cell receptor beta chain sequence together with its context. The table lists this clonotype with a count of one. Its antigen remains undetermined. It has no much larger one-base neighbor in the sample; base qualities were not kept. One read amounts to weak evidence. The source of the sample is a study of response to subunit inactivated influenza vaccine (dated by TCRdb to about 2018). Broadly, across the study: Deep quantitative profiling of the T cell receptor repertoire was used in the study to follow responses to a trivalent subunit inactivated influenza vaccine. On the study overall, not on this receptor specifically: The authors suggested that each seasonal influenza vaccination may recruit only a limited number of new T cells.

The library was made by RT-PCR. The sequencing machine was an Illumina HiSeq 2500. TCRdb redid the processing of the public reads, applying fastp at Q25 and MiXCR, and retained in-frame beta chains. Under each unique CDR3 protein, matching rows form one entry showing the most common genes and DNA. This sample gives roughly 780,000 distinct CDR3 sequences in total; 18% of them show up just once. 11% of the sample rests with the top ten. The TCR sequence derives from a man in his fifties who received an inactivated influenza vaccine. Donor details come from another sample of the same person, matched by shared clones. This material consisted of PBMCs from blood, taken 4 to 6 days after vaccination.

The CDR3 protein: CASSYSPGIRYEQYF. The nucleotides read TGTGCCAGCAGTTACTCGCCAGGGATCCGTTACGAGCAGTACTTC. The V gene is TRBV6-2 or TRBV6-3 and the J gene is TRBJ2-7; TRBD1 is perhaps the D gene, given 5 matching bases. Including the terminal cysteine and phenylalanine, the CDR3 comprises 15 residues. This entry keeps only the CDR3 DNA: 45 bases, framed from base 1. Trimming at the junction amounts to 0 bases on V and 4 bases on J, and the germline ends lie 13 bases apart. CDR1 and CDR2 are drawn from the germline V gene: MNHEY, SVGEGT.